This T cell receptor beta chain was captured by sequencing in a study of neurological immune-mediated disorders. General observations from the study: It was the repertoires of 18 of 34 multiple sclerosis patients that phylogenetic grouping placed in one related-CDR3 cluster, which is a possible signature. The absence of shared CDR3 amino acid sequences among expanded clones across subjects suggests private repertoires in all groups.

The starting material, 2 million PBMCs stored at -80 C, gave rise to the unsorted libraries. This clonotype was detected many times. As yet, its antigen is unknown. TCRdb re-called the 5' RACE reads through MiXCR, storing one row per CDR3 protein. The sample carries under 60,000 distinct CDR3 sequences, about 3% recorded once. Germline V gene data show CDR1 as SEHNR and CDR2 as FQNEAQ (reference sequence). The CDR3 sequence is 14 residues long. V lost 0 bases and J lost 6, with 11 bases in between. The specimen sequenced was PBMCs. The TCR was taken from a man aged 35 to 55 with multiple sclerosis. The rearrangement joins TRBV7-9 to TRBJ1-1, with D tentatively TRBD1 (6 bases). CDR3 nucleotides: TGTGCCAGCAGCTTAGCTTCGACAGGTGCTGAAGCTTTCTTT. Its translation is CASSLASTGAEAFF. The full variable domain, with the rest looked up from reference TRBV7-9 and TRBJ1-1, is DTGVSQNPRHKITKRGQNVTFRCDPISEHNRLYWYRQTLGQGPEFLTYFQNEAQLEKSRLLSDRFSAERPKGSFSTLEIQRTEQGDSAMYLCASSLASTGAEAFFGQGTRLTVV.